The clone carrying this TCR beta chain was observed once. Its specificity is not known. CDR1 and CDR2 (germline): SNHLY, FYNNEI. Trimming removed 4 bases from V and 4 bases from J, with 25 bases in between. The CDR3 sequence is 18 residues long. During its preparation, the TCRbeta library received unique molecular identifiers. Each CDR3 protein is one row after TCRdb ran MiXCR on the PCR reads. The sample carries around 960,000 distinct CDR3 sequences, about 29% recorded once. This record comes from a study of T-cell reconstitution after alpha-beta-depleted transplantation in children. Study-level results: Reported findings indicate that, about two months after transplant, alpha-beta T cells came from several hundred expanded clones, which were derived from non-depleted graft cells. Certain patients had high TCRbeta diversity at day 60, and it came from recipient T cells and thymic progenitors that survived. The main origin of T-cell counts and diversity one year after transplant was newly produced T cells.

The chain uses TRBV2 and TRBJ2-5, with D perhaps matching TRBD2 (5 bases). This TCR came from a boy under two years old who had a stem cell transplant for SCID, so the T cells may come from the graft donor. The sample here was PBMCs, mostly from graft donor cells, taken 360 days after TCRalphabeta/CD19-depleted stem cell transplant. This chain's CDR3 is CASSVFSWRTPSTETQYF. The CDR3 DNA is TGTGCCAGCAGTGTATTCAGCTGGAGGACCCCGTCCACAGAGACCCAGTACTTC.